The 8 T cell receptor beta chains presented below share a single source sample, sequenced in a study of patients and donors after allogeneic stem cell transplantation. MiXCR, applied by TCRdb to the RT-PCR reads, yields one record per CDR3 protein. The sample includes roughly 21,000 distinct CDR3 sequences, 25% to 35% of them seen just once. The sequencing sample was made of blood, either unsorted or a sorted T cell fraction (not recorded which). These receptors all stem from a human donor who was either an allogeneic HSCT recipient or a stem cell or donor lymphocyte infusion donor (not recorded which). It is not recorded whose cells these are; they may come from a transplant donor.

The table lists this clonotype with a few counts. The chain couples TRBV4-3 to TRBJ1-2, with D hard to call. Trimming removed 0 bases from V and 4 bases from J, with 12 bases in between. The CDR3 loop spans 15 amino acids. CDR1 LGHNA and CDR2 YSLEER come from the germline V gene. CDR3 protein: CASSQDPRRLYGYTF. Here the CDR3 DNA reads TGCGCCAGCAGCCAAGATCCCAGGCGCCTCTATGGCTACACCTTC.

This clonotype has just a few counts. The genes are TRBV10-3 and TRBJ1-1, with D uncertain. There are 14 residues in the CDR3. Between the trimmed V and J ends, which lost 6 bases and 0 bases, there was a span of 11 bases. Germline V gives CDR1 ENHRY, CDR2 SYGVKD. In DNA, the CDR3 is TGTGCCATCAGGGGAACGGGGTTGAACACTGAAGCTTTCTTT. This encodes CAIRGTGLNTEAFF.

This sequence joins TRBV4-3 and TRBJ2-5, with D possibly being TRBD1 (5 bases). Germline lookup yields CDR1 LGHNA and CDR2 YSLEER. Trimming shortened V by 0 bases and J by 3 bases, and 14 bases separated the two germline ends. CDR3 size: 16 residues. This CDR3 reads CASSQDLRAGKETQYF. The CDR3 region has the DNA TGCGCCAGCAGCCAAGATCTTAGGGCAGGGAAAGAGACCCAGTACTTC.

The sample holds a few counts of this clonotype. The chain uses TRBV28 and TRBJ1-5; D is unresolved. Between the trimmed V and J ends, which lost 6 bases and 7 bases, there was a span of 10 bases. This CDR3 region has 12 residues. Germline values: CDR1 MDHEN, CDR2 SYDVKM. The CDR3 nucleotides are TGTGCCAGCAGACCTCGTAGGCAGCCCCAGCATTTT. It specifies CASRPRRQPQHF.

A remark on this clonotype: A much larger clone differs from this one at a single base, so this may be a read error. The rearrangement links TRBV6-1 to TRBJ2-5; D might be TRBD2 (6 bases). This CDR3 has 14 amino acids. Per germline, CDR1 MNHNS and CDR2 SASEGT. Here the CDR3 DNA reads TGTGCCAGCAGTGAAAGTATGGGAGGAGAGACCCAGCACTTC. Its protein product is CASSESMGGETQHF.

The rearrangement uses TRBV7-2 and TRBJ1-6; no reliable D call. V lost 0 bases, J lost 9 bases, and 3 bases lay in between. The length of the CDR3 is 12 residues. Looked up from germline, CDR1 is SGHTA and CDR2 is FQGNSA. CDR3 bases: TGTGCCAGCAGCTTAGCATCTTCACCCCTCCACTTT. It encodes CASSLASSPLHF.

CDR3 sequence (DNA): TGCAGTGCTAGAGGGAGTGAGGCCCCTGAAGCTTTCTTT. Translated: CSARGSEAPEAFF. The chain recombines TRBV20-1 with TRBJ1-1; D remains ambiguous. Germline lookup yields CDR1 DFQATT and CDR2 SNEGSKA (reference sequence). The CDR3 sequence is 13 residues long. Trimming removed 1 base at V and 6 bases at J, with 12 bases between.

This clonotype appeared many times. The V call is TRBV6-8, the J call TRBJ1-4; D not certain. Trimming removed 0 bases at V and 8 bases at J, with 16 bases between. CDR1 and CDR2 from the germline V gene are MNHGY and SAAAGT. CDR3 length: 16 residues. As DNA, the CDR3 is TGTGCCAGCAGTTACTCGCACGGCAGATTTCGGGAAAAACTGTTTTTT. As protein: CASSYSHGRFREKLFF.